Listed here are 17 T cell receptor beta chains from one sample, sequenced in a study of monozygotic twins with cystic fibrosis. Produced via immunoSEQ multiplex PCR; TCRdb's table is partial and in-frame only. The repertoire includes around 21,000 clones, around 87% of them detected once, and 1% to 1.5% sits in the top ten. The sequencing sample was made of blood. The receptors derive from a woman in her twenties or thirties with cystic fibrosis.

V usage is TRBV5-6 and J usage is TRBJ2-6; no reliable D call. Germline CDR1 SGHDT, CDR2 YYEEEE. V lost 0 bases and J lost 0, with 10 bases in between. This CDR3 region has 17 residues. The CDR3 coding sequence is TGTGCCAGCAGCTTGGAGTTTAGGCTCTCTGGGGCCAACGTCCTGACTTTC. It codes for CASSLEFRLSGANVLTF.

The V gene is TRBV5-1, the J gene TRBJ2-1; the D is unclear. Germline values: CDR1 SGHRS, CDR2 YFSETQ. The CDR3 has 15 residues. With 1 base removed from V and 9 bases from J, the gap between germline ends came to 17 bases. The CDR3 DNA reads TGCGCCAGCAGCTTGTATGTTAACCGGGCCGTTGAGCAGTTCTTC. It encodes CASSLYVNRAVEQFF.

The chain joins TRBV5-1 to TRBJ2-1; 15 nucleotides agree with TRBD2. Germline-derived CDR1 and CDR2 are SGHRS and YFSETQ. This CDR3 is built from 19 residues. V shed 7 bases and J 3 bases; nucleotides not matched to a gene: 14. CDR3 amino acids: CASRPGLAGGMLLYNEQFF. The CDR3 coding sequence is TGCGCCAGCCGCCCGGGACTAGCGGGGGGCATGCTACTCTACAATGAGCAGTTCTTC.

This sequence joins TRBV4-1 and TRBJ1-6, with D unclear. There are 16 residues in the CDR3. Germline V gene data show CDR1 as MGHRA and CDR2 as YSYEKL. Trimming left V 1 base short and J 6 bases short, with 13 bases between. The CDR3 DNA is TGCGCCAGCAGCCAAGGCCTCGGCCTGGTTAATTCACCCCTCCACTTT. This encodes CASSQGLGLVNSPLHF.

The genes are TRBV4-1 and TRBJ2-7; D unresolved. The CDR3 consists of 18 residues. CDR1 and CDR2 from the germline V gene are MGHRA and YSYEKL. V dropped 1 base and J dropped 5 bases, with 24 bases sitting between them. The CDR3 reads CASSQGVFTDRLQDEQYF. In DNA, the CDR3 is TGCGCCAGCAGCCAAGGAGTGTTTACAGATAGGTTGCAGGACGAGCAGTACTTC.

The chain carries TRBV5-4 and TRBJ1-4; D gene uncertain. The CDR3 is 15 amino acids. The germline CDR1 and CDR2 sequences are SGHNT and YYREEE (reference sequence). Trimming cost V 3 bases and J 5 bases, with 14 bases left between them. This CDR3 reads CASSSRGSMNEKLFF. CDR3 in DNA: TGTGCCAGCAGCTCCAGAGGATCGATGAATGAAAAACTGTTTTTT.

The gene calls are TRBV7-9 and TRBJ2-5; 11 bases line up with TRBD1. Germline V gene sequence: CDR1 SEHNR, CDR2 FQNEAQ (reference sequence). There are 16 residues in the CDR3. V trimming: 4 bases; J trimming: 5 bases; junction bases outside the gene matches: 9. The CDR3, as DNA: TGTGCCAGCAGCTCGAGAGGACAGGGGGCGGGGGAGACCCAGTACTTC. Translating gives CASSSRGQGAGETQYF.

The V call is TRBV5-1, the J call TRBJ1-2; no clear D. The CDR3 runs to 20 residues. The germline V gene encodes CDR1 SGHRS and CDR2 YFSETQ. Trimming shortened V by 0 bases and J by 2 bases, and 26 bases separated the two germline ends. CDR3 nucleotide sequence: TGCGCCAGCAGCTTGGAATCCTACCCCCGCACAGCGGATTCCAACTATGGCTACACCTTC. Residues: CASSLESYPRTADSNYGYTF.

The CDR3 DNA follows: TGTGCCAGCAGCGGGGGGACCCGGCCGTACTTC. Translation gives CASSGGTRPYF. This chain connects TRBV21-1 to TRBJ2-5; whether TRBD2, the table's D call, matches the DNA was not checked. TRBV21-1 is labeled a pseudogene. The CDR3 spans 11 residues.

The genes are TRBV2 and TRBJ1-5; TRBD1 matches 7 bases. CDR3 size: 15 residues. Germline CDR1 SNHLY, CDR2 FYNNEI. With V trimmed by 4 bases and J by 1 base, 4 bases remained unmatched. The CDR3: CASSGQGGSNQPQHF. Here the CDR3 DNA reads TGTGCCAGCAGTGGACAGGGCGGGAGCAATCAGCCCCAGCATTTT.

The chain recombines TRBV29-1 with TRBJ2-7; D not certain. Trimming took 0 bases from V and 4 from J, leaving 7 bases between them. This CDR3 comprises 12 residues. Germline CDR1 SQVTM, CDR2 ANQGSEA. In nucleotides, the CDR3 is TGCAGCGTTGAAGATCCGCATTACGAGCAGTACTTC. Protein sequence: CSVEDPHYEQYF.

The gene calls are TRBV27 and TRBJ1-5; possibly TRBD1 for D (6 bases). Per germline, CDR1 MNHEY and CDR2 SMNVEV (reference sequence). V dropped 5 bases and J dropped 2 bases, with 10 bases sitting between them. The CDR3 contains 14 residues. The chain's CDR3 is CASSPRQGNQPQHF. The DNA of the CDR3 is TGTGCCAGCAGTCCTAGACAGGGCAATCAGCCCCAGCATTTT.

CDR3 region: CASSLGRDSKGFYEQYF. The DNA of the CDR3 is TGTGCCAGCAGCTTGGGCCGGGACTCTAAGGGTTTCTACGAGCAGTACTTC. J is TRBJ2-7 and V is TRBV5-6, with D maybe TRBD2 (6 bases). The CDR3 contains 17 residues. CDR1 and CDR2 (germline): SGHDT, YYEEEE. Trimming left V 0 bases short and J 3 bases short, with 19 bases between.

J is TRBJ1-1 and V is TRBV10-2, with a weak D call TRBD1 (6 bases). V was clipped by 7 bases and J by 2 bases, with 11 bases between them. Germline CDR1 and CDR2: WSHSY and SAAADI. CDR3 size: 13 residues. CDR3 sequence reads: CASKAGANTEAFF. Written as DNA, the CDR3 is TGCGCCAGCAAGGCAGGGGCTAACACTGAAGCTTTCTTT.

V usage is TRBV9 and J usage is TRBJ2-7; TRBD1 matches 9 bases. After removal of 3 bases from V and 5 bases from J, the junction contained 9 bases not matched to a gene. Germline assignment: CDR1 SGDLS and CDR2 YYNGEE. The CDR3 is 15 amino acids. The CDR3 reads CASSGRTGVGDEQYF. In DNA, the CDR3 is TGTGCCAGCAGCGGACGGACAGGGGTTGGGGACGAGCAGTACTTC.

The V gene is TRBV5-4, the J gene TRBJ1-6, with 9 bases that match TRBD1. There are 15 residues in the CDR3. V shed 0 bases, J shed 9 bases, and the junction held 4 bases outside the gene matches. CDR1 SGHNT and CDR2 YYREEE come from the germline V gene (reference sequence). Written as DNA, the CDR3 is TGTGCCAGCAGCTTGGGGACAGGGGAAATTTCACCCCTCCACTTT. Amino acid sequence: CASSLGTGEISPLHF.

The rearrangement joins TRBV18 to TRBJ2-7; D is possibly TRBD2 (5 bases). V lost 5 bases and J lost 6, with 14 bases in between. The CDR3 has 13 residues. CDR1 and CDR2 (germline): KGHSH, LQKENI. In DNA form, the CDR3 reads TGTGCCAGCTCAGTCCTAGCACCTGCCGAGCAGTACTTC. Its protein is CASSVLAPAEQYF.